One and the same sample provided the 30 T cell receptor beta chains below, sequenced in a study of Ad26.COV2.S vaccination and SARS-CoV-2 variants. Treatment indicated: around 19 received Ad26.COV2.S at low or high dose, single or two shots; about 5 received placebo; per-sample allocation not given. The investigators took samples on day 63 after the first vaccine or placebo injection. Repertoires were generated with immunoSEQ multiplex PCR, while TCRdb's copy carries only in-frame clones and drops some. In the table there are roughly 460,000 clones, 80% to 90% of which are singletons. Specimen: peripheral blood, collected in a trial of Ad26.COV2.S vaccine versus placebo. These TCRs come from a person aged 18-65 years who received the Ad26.COV2.S COVID-19 vaccine or a placebo.

Notes on this clone: In the same sample, other DNA sequences code for this CDR3. The chain recombines TRBV5-1 with TRBJ2-1, with 7 bases fitting TRBD2. The CDR3 is 15 residues long. Germline CDR1 and CDR2: SGHRS and YFSETQ. Unmatched junction bases numbered 6, after V lost 4 bases and J lost 2 bases. The CDR3 DNA sequence: TGCGCCAGCAGCCTCGGGGGGTCAACCTACAATGAGCAGTTCTTC. Translating gives CASSLGGSTYNEQFF.

The gene calls are TRBV11-2 and TRBJ2-1; D may be TRBD2 (6 bases). The V gene lost 6 bases and the J gene lost 8 bases, with 17 bases spanning the gap. The CDR3 extends over 14 amino acids. Germline V gene sequence: CDR1 SGHAT, CDR2 FQNNGV. The CDR3 protein is CASSPAGRGYEQFF. CDR3 DNA: TGTGCCAGCAGTCCGGCGGGAAGGGGCTATGAGCAGTTCTTC. The entire variable domain, with the rest obtained from reference TRBV11-2 and TRBJ2-1, is as follows: EAGVAQSPRYKIIEKRQSVAFWCNPISGHATLYWYQQILGQGPKLLIQFQNNGVVDDSQLPKDRFSAERLKGVDSTLKIQPAKLEDSAVYLCASSPAGRGYEQFFGPGTRLTVL.

The gene calls are TRBV6-2 or TRBV6-3 and TRBJ1-1, with D hard to call. Between the trimmed V and J ends, which lost 0 bases and 8 bases, there was a span of 13 bases. This CDR3 spans 14 amino acids. Germline V gene lookup returns CDR1 MNHEY and CDR2 SVGEGT. As DNA, the CDR3 is TGTGCCAGCAGTTACTCTGGAGGCGGCAGGGAAGCTTTCTTT. It translates to CASSYSGGGREAFF.

The gene calls are TRBV18 and TRBJ2-7, with a weak D call TRBD2 (5 bases). CDR3 length: 13 residues. Trimming left V 3 bases short and J 6 bases short, with 12 bases between. Germline values: CDR1 KGHSH, CDR2 LQKENI. The DNA for the CDR3 is TGTGCCAGCTCACCGCTAGCCGATCTCGAGCAGTACTTC. Translating gives CASSPLADLEQYF.

The chain couples TRBV6-5 to TRBJ1-5; possibly TRBD1 for D (6 bases). Germline CDR1 reads MNHEY; CDR2 reads SVGAGI. The CDR3 loop spans 15 amino acids. The V gene lost 5 bases and the J gene lost 6 bases, with 17 bases spanning the gap. The CDR3 coding sequence is TGTGCCAGCAGTCCGCAACAGGGTGTCGTTCAGCCCCAGCATTTT. Protein sequence: CASSPQQGVVQPQHF.

The gene calls are TRBV9 and TRBJ2-1, with D possibly TRBD2 on 5 matching bases. The CDR3 sequence is 16 residues long. The germline V gene encodes CDR1 SGDLS and CDR2 YYNGEE. The V and J ends lost 2 bases and 0 bases respectively, with 12 bases between them. The CDR3 is CASSVGSEGSYNEQFF. Written as DNA, the CDR3 is TGTGCCAGCAGCGTGGGTAGCGAGGGCTCCTACAATGAGCAGTTCTTC.

V usage is TRBV18 and J usage is TRBJ2-3; D remains ambiguous. The CDR3 spans 14 residues. The germline V gene has CDR1 KGHSH and CDR2 LQKENI. Trimming shortened V by 2 bases and J by 3 bases, and 9 bases separated the two germline ends. CDR3 DNA sequence: TGTGCCAGCTCACCATCGACGCCAACAGATACGCAGTATTTT. Translation: CASSPSTPTDTQYF.

This chain connects TRBV27 to TRBJ1-2; D uncertain. Germline CDR1 is MNHEY and CDR2 is SMNVEV (reference sequence). This CDR3 contains 14 residues. The germline V and J ends were trimmed by 0 bases and 4 bases, with 9 bases remaining between them. This CDR3 reads CASSLSRDIYGYTF. DNA for the CDR3: TGTGCCAGCAGTTTATCTCGGGATATCTATGGCTACACCTTC.

The genes are TRBV7-9 and TRBJ2-7, with D perhaps given as TRBD1 or TRBD2 (6 bases each). CDR1 and CDR2 from the germline V gene are SEHNR and FQNEAQ (reference sequence). The CDR3 totals 14 residues. V was clipped by 3 bases and J by 3 bases, with 12 bases between them. The CDR3 DNA sequence: TGTGCCAGCAGCTTGGGGGGCGCGGTCTACGAGCAGTACTTC. Translating it yields CASSLGGAVYEQYF.

This sequence joins TRBV7-2 and TRBJ1-2, with TRBD1 matching 11 bases. The CDR3 totals 19 residues. CDR1 is SGHTA and CDR2 is FQGNSA in the germline V gene. The trim removed 5 bases at V and 4 bases at J, leaving 18 bases unmatched. The CDR3 region has the DNA TGTGCCAGCAGCACCTTCACCGGGACAGGGGGTTCAGTTGGCTATGGCTACACCTTC. Its protein product is CASSTFTGTGGSVGYGYTF.

V and J are TRBV3-1 (or the pseudogene TRBV3-2) and TRBJ2-7; perhaps TRBD1 as D (5 bases). There are 14 residues in the CDR3. The ends were cut back, 0 bases at V and 5 bases at J, with 11 bases in the middle. Germline CDR1 reads LGHDT; CDR2 reads YNNKEL (reference sequence). The CDR3 DNA is TGTGCCAGCAGCCAAGACAGGGTGGCCCACGAGCAGTACTTC. It yields the protein CASSQDRVAHEQYF.

V gene TRBV3-1 (or the pseudogene TRBV3-2) combines with J gene TRBJ2-1; D is uncertain. Germline-derived CDR1 and CDR2 are LGHDT and YNNKEL (reference sequence). The germline V and J ends were trimmed by 1 base and 1 base, with 20 bases remaining between them. The CDR3 sequence is 19 residues long. The CDR3 bases are TGTGCCAGCAGCCAAGGTTTCATTTCAGCTGACTTGTCCTACAATGAGCAGTTCTTC. This encodes CASSQGFISADLSYNEQFF.

The chain uses TRBV7-5 and TRBJ2-7; the D call TRBD2 from the table was never checked on the DNA. TRBV7-5 is shown as a pseudogene. The CDR3 has 16 amino acids. This chain's CDR3 is CARSNSTSVISYEQYF. The CDR3 DNA sequence: TGTGCCAGAAGCAATTCCACTAGCGTTATTTCCTACGAGCAGTACTTC.

CDR3 nucleotide sequence: TGTGCCAGCAGCTTGGGGGACGGATATAATTCACCCCTCCACTTT. The encoded protein is CASSLGDGYNSPLHF. The rearrangement joins TRBV5-4 to TRBJ1-6, with D tentatively TRBD1 (5 bases). Trimming removed 0 bases at V and 4 bases at J, with 8 bases between. Germline V gene sequence: CDR1 SGHNT, CDR2 YYREEE (reference sequence). The length of the CDR3 is 15 residues.

The chain employs TRBV9 and TRBJ2-1; 7 bases align to TRBD1. The CDR3 has 13 amino acids. Germline assignment: CDR1 SGDLS and CDR2 YYNGEE. J lost 7 bases, V lost 3 bases, and 4 bases had no gene match. As DNA, the CDR3 is TGTGCCAGCAGCGCCCGACAGGGAAATGAGCAGTTCTTC. Encoded protein: CASSARQGNEQFF.

The chain employs TRBV7-3 and TRBJ1-1, with 8 bases identical to TRBD1. This CDR3 has 14 amino acids. Germline CDR1 reads SGHTA; CDR2 reads FQGTGA. With 3 bases clipped from V and 1 base from J, the junction kept 1 base outside the gene matches. CDR3 sequence (DNA): TGTGCCAGCAGCTTGGACAGGGAGAACACTGAAGCTTTCTTT. Protein sequence: CASSLDRENTEAFF.

This chain uses TRBV28 with TRBJ2-7; D remains unclear. Germline loops: CDR1 MDHEN, CDR2 SYDVKM. The V gene lost 2 bases and the J gene lost 1 base, with 6 bases spanning the gap. This CDR3 spans 13 amino acids. Here the CDR3 DNA reads TGTGCCAGCAGTTTACTGGGATCCTACGAGCAGTACTTC. Translating it yields CASSLLGSYEQYF.

The V and J genes are TRBV28 and TRBJ2-2, with D tentatively TRBD2 (7 bases). V lost 8 bases and J lost 5, with 18 bases in between. Germline V gene data show CDR1 as MDHEN and CDR2 as SYDVKM. The CDR3 length is 15 residues. The CDR3 nucleotides are TGTGCCAGCGGCTCTATAGGGGGGGCAACCGGGGAGCTGTTTTTT. Amino acid sequence: CASGSIGGATGELFF.

This chain links TRBV7-2 with TRBJ2-1; a possible D gene is TRBD2 (5 bases). This CDR3 has 14 amino acids. The germline V gene encodes CDR1 SGHTA and CDR2 FQGNSA. Trimming left V 1 base short and J 3 bases short, with 7 bases between. The CDR3 region has the DNA TGTGCCAGCAGCTTAGTAGCGAGCTACAATGAGCAGTTCTTC. Its protein is CASSLVASYNEQFF.

The gene calls are TRBV7-9 and TRBJ2-1, with 7 positions matching TRBD2. CDR3 length: 17 residues. CDR1 and CDR2 (germline): SEHNR, FQNEAQ (reference sequence). With V trimmed by 6 bases and J by 5 bases, 16 bases remained unmatched. The chain's CDR3 is CASRGRGDSLKNNEQFF. The CDR3 nucleotides are TGTGCCAGCAGGGGACGGGGGGACTCCCTGAAGAACAATGAGCAGTTCTTC. The full variable domain, its missing parts supplied by reference TRBV7-9 and TRBJ2-1, is DTGVSQNPRHKITKRGQNVTFRCDPISEHNRLYWYRQTLGQGPEFLTYFQNEAQLEKSRLLSDRFSAERPKGSFSTLEIQRTEQGDSAMYLCASRGRGDSLKNNEQFFGPGTRLTVL.

The V and J genes are TRBV2 and TRBJ1-5; maybe TRBD1 (5 bases). Per germline, CDR1 SNHLY and CDR2 FYNNEI. This CDR3 region has 13 residues. V was pared by 3 bases and J by 7 bases, with 10 bases between. CDR3 coding DNA: TGTGCCAGCAGTGATACTCGGGACCAGCCCCAGCATTTT. Its protein is CASSDTRDQPQHF.

The chain combines TRBV19 with TRBJ2-1; 7 bases agree with TRBD1. CDR3 length equals 14 residues. V lost 5 bases to trimming and J lost 4 bases; unmatched junction nucleotides: 5. Germline V gene lookup returns CDR1 LNHDA and CDR2 SQIVND (reference sequence). DNA of the CDR3: TGTGCCAGTAGTGACAGGGTAAGGTACAATGAGCAGTTCTTC. This codes for CASSDRVRYNEQFF.

This sequence joins TRBV9 and TRBJ2-3; the D gene is possibly TRBD1 (5 bases). Trimming removed 4 bases at V and 2 bases at J, with 14 bases between. Per germline, CDR1 SGDLS and CDR2 YYNGEE. The CDR3 runs 15 residues. The CDR3 region is CASSIRQTSTDTQYF. As DNA, the CDR3 is TGTGCCAGCAGCATCCGACAGACTTCCACAGATACGCAGTATTTT.

The J gene is TRBJ2-7, the V gene TRBV7-3; no clear D gene. The length of the CDR3 is 10 residues. Trimming removed 5 bases at V and 6 bases at J, with 5 bases between. Looked up from germline, CDR1 is SGHTA and CDR2 is FQGTGA. The CDR3 nucleotides are TGTGCCAGCAGCCCACTCGAGCAGTACTTC. This translates into CASSPLEQYF.

A few counts support this clone. The chain recombines TRBV3-1 (or the pseudogene TRBV3-2) with TRBJ1-1; TRBD1 aligns across 8 bases. The CDR3 has 15 residues. The J segment lost 5 bases and the V segment lost 4 bases, leaving 9 bases of the junction unmatched. Germline V lookup: CDR1 LGHDT, CDR2 YNNKEL (reference sequence). CDR3 protein: CASSLMQGAQTEAFF. DNA for the CDR3: TGTGCCAGCAGCCTCATGCAGGGGGCTCAGACTGAAGCTTTCTTT.

The J gene is TRBJ2-3, the V gene TRBV4-2; D not certain. V was pared by 4 bases and J by 5 bases, with 16 bases between. Germline V gives CDR1 LGHNA, CDR2 YNFKEQ. The length of the CDR3 is 15 residues. The CDR3 spells CASSPEVGLGDTQYF. The CDR3 coding sequence is TGTGCCAGCAGCCCAGAGGTCGGGCTGGGAGATACGCAGTATTTT.

V usage is TRBV7-2 and J usage is TRBJ2-5, with TRBD1 as a possible D gene (7 bases). V was pared by 5 bases and J by 3 bases, with 13 bases between. This CDR3 contains 14 residues. The germline V gene has CDR1 SGHTA and CDR2 FQGNSA. CDR3 coding DNA: TGTGCCAGCAGCCGTCAGGGGGGAGAAGAGACCCAGTACTTC. Its translation is CASSRQGGEETQYF.

V gene TRBV5-1 combines with J gene TRBJ1-3; unclear D gene. The CDR3 covers 15 residues. The V gene lost 4 bases and the J gene lost 0 bases, with 11 bases spanning the gap. Germline CDR1 is SGHRS and CDR2 is YFSETQ. CDR3 nucleotides: TGCGCCAGCAGCCCCCTCTACAACTCTGGAAACACCATATATTTT. The encoded protein is CASSPLYNSGNTIYF.

This chain uses TRBV2 with TRBJ1-2; D may be TRBD1 (5 bases). V was cut by 7 bases and J by 4 bases, with 13 bases left in between. The germline CDR1 and CDR2 sequences are SNHLY and FYNNEI. This CDR3 region has 13 residues. In nucleotides, the CDR3 is TGTGCCAGCACTGCAGGACACATCTATGGCTACACCTTC. This gives the protein CASTAGHIYGYTF.

A single count supports this clone. The rearrangement uses TRBV30 and TRBJ2-1, with D possibly being TRBD2 (6 bases). This CDR3 is 13 amino acids long. Between the trimmed V and J ends, which lost 2 bases and 5 bases, there was a span of 10 bases. The germline CDR1 and CDR2 sequences are GTSNPN and SVGIG (reference sequence). The CDR3 DNA sequence: TGTGCCTGGAGTTCGGGACTTGACAATGAGCAGTTCTTC. Amino acids: CAWSSGLDNEQFF.